This T cell receptor beta chain comes out of a study of human T cells and chemical hapten exposure. Time point indicated: patch test 2, 6 weeks after DPC sensitization. Sample treatment: therapeutic diphenylcyclopropenone sensitization with weekly scalp DPC. This clonotype has at least ten counts. The CDR3 sequence is 16 residues long. In germline, CDR1 is LGHDT, CDR2 YNNKEL (reference sequence). Unmatched junction bases numbered 7, after V lost 4 bases and J lost 4 bases. During construction of the library, unique molecular identifiers were attached to individual cDNA molecules for quantitative, reproducible TCR counting. In the original processing: Individual samples carried between roughly 23,224 and 690,600 TCRs, with some 100,000 as the median. TCRdb reprocessed the RACE reads via MiXCR and lists one record per CDR3 protein. For this entry, the V and J calls and clone size follow TCRdb and not the study's own pipeline. The sample lists about 40,000 distinct CDR3 sequences, approximately 3.4% occurring once.

This specimen was whole blood, taken in connection with sensitization to the hapten diphenylcyclopropenone (DPC). The receptor's source is a man aged 35 to 55 with alopecia areata. Some clones in this sample may be carry-over from other donors' samples. The V and J genes are TRBV3-1 and TRBJ2-5; 12 bases match TRBD1. For the CDR3, the DNA is TGTGCCAGCAGCCTCGGGACAGGGGGCTTGCGAGAGACCCAGTACTTC. It specifies CASSLGTGGLRETQYF.